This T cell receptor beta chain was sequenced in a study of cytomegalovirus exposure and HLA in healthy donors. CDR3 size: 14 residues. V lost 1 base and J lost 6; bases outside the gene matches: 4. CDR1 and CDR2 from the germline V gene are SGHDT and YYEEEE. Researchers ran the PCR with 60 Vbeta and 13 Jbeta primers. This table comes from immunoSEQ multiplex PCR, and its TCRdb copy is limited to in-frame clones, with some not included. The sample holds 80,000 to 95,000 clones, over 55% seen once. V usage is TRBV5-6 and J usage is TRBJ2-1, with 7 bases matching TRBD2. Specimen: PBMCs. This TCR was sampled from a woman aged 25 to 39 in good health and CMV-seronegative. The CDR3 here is CASSLLSSGNEQFF. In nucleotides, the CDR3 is TGTGCCAGCAGCTTGTTGTCTAGCGGCAATGAGCAGTTCTTC.